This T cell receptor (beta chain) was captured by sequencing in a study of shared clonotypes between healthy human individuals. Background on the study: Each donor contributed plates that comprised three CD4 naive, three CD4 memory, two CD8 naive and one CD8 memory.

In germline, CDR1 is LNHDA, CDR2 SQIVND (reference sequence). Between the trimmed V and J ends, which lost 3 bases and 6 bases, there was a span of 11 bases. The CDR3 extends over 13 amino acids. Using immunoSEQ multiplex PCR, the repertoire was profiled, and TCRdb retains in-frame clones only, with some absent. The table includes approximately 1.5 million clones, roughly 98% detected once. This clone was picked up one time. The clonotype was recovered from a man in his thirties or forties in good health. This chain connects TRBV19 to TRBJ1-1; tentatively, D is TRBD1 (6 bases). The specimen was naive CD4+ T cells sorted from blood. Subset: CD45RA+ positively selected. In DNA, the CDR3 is TGTGCCAGTAGTATTGGACAGATCGCTGAAGCTTTCTTT. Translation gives CASSIGQIAEAFF.